Following are 23 T cell receptor beta chains from one sample sequenced in a study of graft-versus-host responses after intestinal transplantation. Their antigens remain unidentified. Here immunoSEQ multiplex PCR was the method, and the copy in TCRdb shows in-frame clones only, minus some. Found here are more than 85,000 clones, roughly four fifths of them singletons; the top ten hold 0.65% to 0.95%. The material sequenced was unstimulated CD4+ T cells sorted from spleen or lymph node cells, taken before intestinal transplant. Source of these receptors: a human donor who received an intestinal transplant.

This sequence joins TRBV5-1 and TRBJ2-5; a possible D gene is TRBD1 (6 bases). Trimming cost V 2 bases and J 2 bases, with 10 bases left between them. This CDR3 comprises 14 residues. In germline, CDR1 is SGHRS, CDR2 YFSETQ. DNA for the CDR3: TGCGCCAGCAGCTTAACAGGGACGCAAGAGACCCAGTACTTC. Translating gives CASSLTGTQETQYF. The full variable domain, with the rest looked up from reference TRBV5-1 and TRBJ2-5, is KAGVTQTPRYLIKTRGQQVTLSCSPISGHRSVSWYQQTPGQGLQFLFEYFSETQRNKGNFPGRFSGRQFSNSRSEMNVSTLELGDSALYLCASSLTGTQETQYFGPGTRLLVL.

The CDR3 region has the DNA TGTGCCAGCAGCAGTAGCGGGGGGGCCGTGTACGAGCAGTACTTC. Its translation is CASSSSGGAVYEQYF. The chain links TRBV7-2 to TRBJ2-7, with 11 bases that match TRBD2. The CDR3 runs 15 residues. Germline CDR1 and CDR2: SGHTA and FQGNSA. With V trimmed by 5 bases and J by 4 bases, 7 bases remained unmatched.

The J gene is TRBJ2-7, the V gene TRBV2; 7 bases agree with TRBD1. Unmatched junction bases numbered 2, after V lost 5 bases and J lost 4 bases. Germline CDR1 is SNHLY and CDR2 is FYNNEI. This CDR3 is 12 amino acids long. DNA for the CDR3: TGTGCCAGCAGTTTACAGGGGTACGAGCAGTACTTC. Its translation: CASSLQGYEQYF.

This clone has just a few counts. The DNA of the CDR3 is TGTGCCATCACACAGAACACCGGGGAGCTGTTTTTT. Protein product: CAITQNTGELFF. The chain couples TRBV10-3 to TRBJ2-2; D call uncertain. The CDR3 is 12 residues long. Germline loops: CDR1 ENHRY, CDR2 SYGVKD. The V end was cut by 7 bases, the J end by 1 base, with 4 bases between.

The CDR3 region has the DNA TGTGCCAGCAGCCCGCCCCCTTGGGGAGTTAGGATCGTTGAGCAGTTCTTC. Amino acid sequence: CASSPPPWGVRIVEQFF. The V call is TRBV7-9, the J call TRBJ2-1, with a possible D match to TRBD2 (5 bases). CDR3 length equals 17 residues. Germline V lookup: CDR1 SEHNR, CDR2 FQNEAQ (reference sequence). V lost 5 bases to trimming and J lost 9 bases, with 26 bases between them.

In this sample, this clone turned up a few times. The V and J genes are TRBV5-8 and TRBJ2-7; 7 bases agree with TRBD2. Germline V gene data show CDR1 as SGHTS and CDR2 as YDEGEE. After removal of 0 bases from V and 2 bases from J, the junction contained 5 bases not matched to a gene. The CDR3 loop spans 15 amino acids. DNA of the CDR3: TGTGCCAGCAGCTTGGGACTAGGGAGGGCCTACGAGCAGTACTTC. Translation gives CASSLGLGRAYEQYF.

The rearrangement uses TRBV27 and TRBJ2-3, with 10 bases matching TRBD2. Per germline, CDR1 MNHEY and CDR2 SMNVEV (reference sequence). The CDR3 length is 16 residues. V gave up 6 bases and J gave up 1 base; unmatched junction bases: 7. The CDR3 region has the DNA TGTGCCAGCAGCTTAACGACTAGCGGGCGCACAGATACGCAGTATTTT. Its protein product is CASSLTTSGRTDTQYF.

The chain couples TRBV6-1 to TRBJ1-5; 7 bases line up with TRBD1. The CDR3 contains 15 residues. The germline CDR1 and CDR2 sequences are MNHNS and SASEGT. J lost 6 bases, V lost 8 bases, and 13 bases had no gene match. In DNA, the CDR3 is TGTGCCAGCGACCGACAGGGCGGGGTCGGTCAGCCCCAGCATTTT. It translates to CASDRQGGVGQPQHF.

This chain uses TRBV18 with TRBJ1-6, with TRBD1 as a possible D gene (6 bases). Looked up from germline, CDR1 is KGHSH and CDR2 is LQKENI. V was shortened by 3 bases and J by 5 bases, with 14 bases between the two germline ends. This CDR3 region has 16 residues. The chain's CDR3 is CASSPSADRNNSPLHF. The CDR3 DNA reads TGTGCCAGCTCACCTAGTGCGGACAGAAATAATTCACCCCTCCACTTT. Together with reference TRBV18 and TRBJ1-6, the CDR3 gives the full variable domain: NAGVMQNPRHLVRRRGQEARLRCSPMKGHSHVYWYRQLPEEGLKFMVYLQKENIIDESGMPKERFSAEFPKEGPSILRIQQVVRGDSAAYFCASSPSADRNNSPLHFGNGTRLTVT.

The chain uses TRBV25-1 and TRBJ2-1; 9 positions match TRBD1. The germline V gene has CDR1 MGHDK and CDR2 SYGVNS. The V segment lost 7 bases and the J segment 5 bases; nucleotides outside the gene matches: 9. There are 15 residues in the CDR3. CDR3: CASTRDRDRNNEQFF. As DNA, the CDR3 is TGTGCCAGCACCAGGGACAGGGATCGAAACAATGAGCAGTTCTTC.

V gene TRBV28 combines with J gene TRBJ2-7, with TRBD2 matching over 9 bases. Germline trimming cut 7 bases from V and 2 bases from J; bases unmatched to any gene: 9. The CDR3 is made up of 15 amino acids. CDR1 and CDR2 (germline): MDHEN, SYDVKM. CDR3 coding DNA: TGTGCCAGCACCCCAGGATTAGCGGGAGCCTACGAGCAGTACTTC. This translates into CASTPGLAGAYEQYF.

The chain has TRBV6-5 and TRBJ2-7; 12 bases are shared with TRBD1. Trimming cost V 3 bases and J 6 bases; bases outside gene matches: 9. Germline CDR1 MNHEY, CDR2 SVGAGI. The CDR3 is 16 amino acids. DNA for the CDR3: TGTGCCAGCAGTTATGGGCCGGGACAGGGGGCTGGCGAGCAGTACTTC. This codes for CASSYGPGQGAGEQYF.

V gene TRBV28 combines with J gene TRBJ2-7, with a weak D call TRBD1 (6 bases). The ends were cut back, 6 bases at V and 3 bases at J, with 12 bases in the middle. This CDR3 is 13 amino acids long. The germline gives CDR1 MDHEN, CDR2 SYDVKM. The CDR3: CASRPGVSYEQYF. The CDR3 bases are TGTGCCAGCAGGCCAGGGGTCAGCTACGAGCAGTACTTC. Full variable domain (remainder filled in from reference TRBV28 and TRBJ2-7): DVKVTQSSRYLVKRTGEKVFLECVQDMDHENMFWYRQDPGLGLRLIYFSYDVKMKEKGDIPEGYSVSREKKERFSLILESASTNQTSMYLCASRPGVSYEQYFGPGTRLTVT.

This chain links TRBV4-1 with TRBJ2-5; TRBD1 aligns across 10 bases. V was pared by 0 bases and J by 5 bases, with 0 bases of the junction left unmatched. Germline CDR1 and CDR2: MGHRA and YSYEKL. This CDR3 has 14 amino acids. The CDR3 DNA is TGCGCCAGCAGCCAAGAGGACAGGGGGGAGACCCAGTACTTC. It codes for CASSQEDRGETQYF.

The V gene is TRBV7-8, the J gene TRBJ2-1; D not resolved. CDR3 length: 16 amino acids. Germline V lookup: CDR1 SGHVS, CDR2 FQNEAQ. V gave up 5 bases and J gave up 0 bases, with 14 bases separating them. CDR3 nucleotides: TGTGCCAGCAGCCCGATAGTGGTTAGCTCCTACAATGAGCAGTTCTTC. Residues: CASSPIVVSSYNEQFF.

CDR3 protein: CASRPTGVYGYTF. The CDR3 nucleotides are TGTGCCAGCAGGCCGACAGGGGTCTATGGCTACACCTTC. The genes are TRBV28 and TRBJ1-2; 8 bases map to TRBD1. CDR1 and CDR2 from the germline V gene are MDHEN and SYDVKM. V lost 6 bases to trimming and J lost 4 bases; unmatched junction nucleotides: 4. The CDR3 totals 13 residues.

In the case of this clone: Germline is not matched at one junction end, which may reflect a read error. The chain couples TRBV7-7 to TRBJ2-5; D perhaps matches TRBD1 (6 bases). The CDR3 runs to 13 residues. Germline V gene lookup returns CDR1 SSHAT and CDR2 FNYEAQ (reference sequence). This CDR3 is CASSLARGETQYF. The CDR3 nucleotides are TGTGCTAGCAGCTTAGCCAGGGGTGAGACCCAGTACTTC.

The rearrangement links TRBV2 to TRBJ1-1; no clear D. Germline-derived CDR1 and CDR2 are SNHLY and FYNNEI. There are 14 residues in the CDR3. V gave up 6 bases and J gave up 3 bases, with 14 bases separating them. CDR3 loop: CASRATAIYTEAFF. In DNA form, the CDR3 reads TGTGCCAGCAGAGCAACAGCAATTTACACTGAAGCTTTCTTT.

The chain carries TRBV28 and TRBJ1-5, with TRBD1 matching over 8 bases. V shed 7 bases and J 3 bases; nucleotides not matched to a gene: 8. This CDR3 spans 15 amino acids. Germline CDR1 is MDHEN and CDR2 is SYDVKM. The CDR3 DNA reads as TGTGCCAGCACCCGGAGACAGGGGCACAATCAGCCCCAGCATTTT. Its protein product is CASTRRQGHNQPQHF.

The chain uses TRBV5-1 and TRBJ2-3; 16 bases match TRBD2. Losses at the gene ends were 2 bases for V and 3 bases for J; bases not matched to a gene: 6. CDR1 is SGHRS and CDR2 is YFSETQ in the germline V gene. This CDR3 has 18 residues. CDR3 in amino acids: CASSFGGLAGGQTDTQYF. In DNA form, the CDR3 reads TGCGCCAGCAGCTTCGGGGGACTAGCGGGGGGGCAGACAGATACGCAGTATTTT.

This chain connects TRBV20-1 to TRBJ2-3; a possible D gene is TRBD2 (6 bases). Trimming stripped 3 bases from V and 10 bases from J, with 11 bases between. Germline V CDR1 and CDR2: DFQATT, SNEGSKA (reference sequence). This CDR3 is built from 11 residues. CDR3 in amino acids: CSASRTIAQYF. The CDR3 DNA reads TGCAGTGCTAGTCGGACTATCGCGCAGTATTTT.

The chain employs TRBV11-1 and TRBJ2-1; TRBD1 agrees at 11 bases. The CDR3 extends over 16 amino acids. Germline V gives CDR1 SGHAT, CDR2 FQDESV (reference sequence). Trimming removed 0 bases from V and 3 bases from J; junction bases left unmatched: 1. The CDR3 DNA follows: TGTGCCAGCAGCTTAGCCGGGACAGGGGGCTACAATGAGCAGTTCTTC. As protein: CASSLAGTGGYNEQFF. The full variable domain, its missing parts supplied by reference TRBV11-1 and TRBJ2-1, is EAEVAQSPRYKITEKSQAVAFWCDPISGHATLYWYRQILGQGPELLVQFQDESVVDDSQLPKDRFSAERLKGVDSTLKIQPAELGDSAMYLCASSLAGTGGYNEQFFGPGTRLTVL.

This clone occurred a few times. The J gene is TRBJ2-2, the V gene TRBV5-6; D gene unclear. The CDR3 is made up of 12 amino acids. V lost 3 bases to trimming and J lost 5 bases, with 5 bases between them. From germline, CDR1 is SGHDT and CDR2 YYEEEE. The CDR3 is CASSSLTGELFF. The DNA for the CDR3 is TGTGCCAGCAGCTCTTTAACCGGGGAGCTGTTTTTT.